This T cell receptor (beta chain) appears in the sequencing data of a study of regulatory T cells in long-lasting Graves disease. Regarding time point: newly diagnosed GD, antithyroid drugs for less than 3 months. The TCR library used RNA extracted from PBMCs. The sample holds many counts of this clonotype. TCR beta libraries were built with iRepertoire HTBI primers and Arm-PCR of CDR3 regions. TCRdb recomputed calls from the multiplex PCR reads with MiXCR, one row per CDR3 protein. The sample holds 350,000 to 450,000 distinct CDR3 sequences, 15% seen once. The data were also submitted as part of a second study, on T cells in Graves' hyperthyroidism and ophthalmopathy. Per that paper: The study based diagnoses on clinical symptoms, serum thyroxine and TRAb, thyroid ultrasound and orbital computed tomography. Ophthalmopathy cases were set apart from stable hyperthyroidism by a 13 V-J model. Ophthalmopathy, as predicted by the model, came a median approximately 6.5 months after the prediction.

The sequence was collected from a woman aged 40 to 50 with Graves disease. The sample consisted of peripheral blood mononuclear cells (PBMCs), taken at new diagnosis, from a patient treated with antithyroid drugs.

CDR3 in DNA: TGTGCCAGCAGCTTAAGGGGCGGCTTCTCCTACAATGAGCAGTTCTTC. This translates into CASSLRGGFSYNEQFF. This sequence joins TRBV7-9 and TRBJ2-1; D possibly corresponds to TRBD1 (5 bases). The CDR3 contains 16 residues. Per germline, CDR1 SEHNR and CDR2 FQNEAQ (reference sequence). Trimming left V 2 bases short and J 0 bases short, with 11 bases between.